These 21 T cell receptor beta chains share one sample of origin, sequenced in a study of blood T cell repertoires in COVID-19. Profiled with immunoSEQ multiplex PCR; TCRdb holds only in-frame clones, not every one. Found here are about 48,000 clones, approximately 80% of them singletons; the top ten hold around 20%. Sequenced: peripheral blood. The receptor source for this set is a human donor with active or convalescent COVID-19. The donor label of this sample is uncertain.

V and J are TRBV2 and TRBJ2-3, with a tentative D call TRBD1 (5 bases). Germline CDR1 SNHLY, CDR2 FYNNEI. The germline V and J ends were trimmed by 3 bases and 1 base, with 11 bases remaining between them. CDR3 length: 15 residues. Here the CDR3 reads CASSETTERTDTQYF. In DNA, the CDR3 is TGTGCCAGCAGTGAGACGACAGAGCGCACAGATACGCAGTATTTT.

The CDR3 is CASSLGPFSPLHF. CDR3 nucleotide sequence: TGTGCCAGCAGCTTGGGCCCTTTTTCACCCCTCCACTTT. The chain combines TRBV6-5 with TRBJ1-6; no definite D call. CDR1 MNHEY and CDR2 SVGAGI come from the germline V gene. This CDR3 has 13 amino acids. V lost 6 bases and J 9 bases, leaving 12 bases between the germline ends.

This clone rates as medium-sized. The chain has TRBV4-1 and TRBJ1-1; perhaps TRBD1 as D (6 bases). The germline CDR1 and CDR2 sequences are MGHRA and YSYEKL. The CDR3 runs 16 residues. Trimming shortened V by 0 bases and J by 0 bases, and 11 bases separated the two germline ends. Here the CDR3 reads CASSQDGGGLNTEAFF. The CDR3 DNA sequence: TGCGCCAGCAGCCAAGATGGGGGCGGCTTGAACACTGAAGCTTTCTTT.

This clone was counted between two and nine times. V usage is TRBV12-5 and J usage is TRBJ2-7; 11 nucleotides line up with TRBD2. J was trimmed by 2 bases and V by 4 bases; bases with no gene match: 7. CDR1 is LGHNT, CDR2 FRNRAP, per germline. The CDR3 has 16 amino acids. As DNA, the CDR3 is TGTGCTAGTGGTTCGTCTAGCGGGAGGCCCGCCTACGAGCAGTACTTC. This encodes CASGSSSGRPAYEQYF.

V gene TRBV5-1 combines with J gene TRBJ2-7, with D maybe TRBD1 (6 bases). Germline CDR1 reads SGHRS; CDR2 reads YFSETQ. CDR3 length: 16 residues. Trimming removed 1 base at V and 3 bases at J, with 17 bases between. CDR3 in amino acids: CASSLTGYSPRYEQYF. The CDR3 DNA is TGCGCCAGCAGCTTGACAGGGTACAGTCCTCGCTACGAGCAGTACTTC.

The rearrangement joins TRBV4-1 to TRBJ1-5; 9 bases fit TRBD1. The trim removed 2 bases at V and 4 bases at J, leaving 3 bases unmatched. This CDR3 is 15 amino acids long. Germline CDR1 and CDR2: MGHRA and YSYEKL. The CDR3 region has the DNA TGCGCCAGCAGCCAATTGGACAGGGGTAATCAGCCCCAGCATTTT. Protein sequence: CASSQLDRGNQPQHF.

The rearrangement links TRBV10-3 to TRBJ2-1; 10 bases agree with TRBD2. Germline V gene data show CDR1 as ENHRY and CDR2 as SYGVKD. This CDR3 has 15 amino acids. The trim removed 10 bases at V and 7 bases at J, leaving 13 bases unmatched. The CDR3 DNA reads TGTGCCAGCGAAACCCCGGGACTAGCGCGAAATGAGCAGTTCTTC. This sequence encodes CASETPGLARNEQFF.

The chain has TRBV27 and TRBJ1-2; 7 bases map to TRBD1. Germline V gene sequence: CDR1 MNHEY, CDR2 SMNVEV (reference sequence). CDR3 length: 14 amino acids. The J segment lost 4 bases and the V segment lost 6 bases, leaving 8 bases of the junction unmatched. The CDR3 loop reads CASSPSGQIYGYTF. The CDR3 nucleotides read TGTGCCAGCAGCCCCTCGGGACAGATCTATGGCTACACCTTC.

The chain is built from TRBV21-1 and TRBJ1-5. TRBV21-1 is described as a pseudogene. This CDR3 is built from 14 residues. The CDR3 DNA follows: TGTGCCATTCCATCCGGGAGGGGGGCTCAGCCCCAGCATTTT. Its translation is CAIPSGRGAQPQHF.

The chain employs TRBV6-5 and TRBJ1-5; no definite D call. The germline V and J ends were trimmed by 0 bases and 2 bases, with 5 bases remaining between them. Germline lookup yields CDR1 MNHEY and CDR2 SVGAGI. This CDR3 is built from 14 residues. The CDR3 sequence is CASSYSRGNQPQHF. The CDR3 nucleotides are TGTGCCAGCAGTTACTCGAGGGGCAATCAGCCCCAGCATTTT.

This clone was counted only a few times. The V gene is TRBV19, the J gene TRBJ2-7; the match to TRBD2 covers 14 bases. The CDR3 covers 14 residues. CDR1 and CDR2 from the germline V gene are LNHDA and SQIVND (reference sequence). After removal of 8 bases from V and 5 bases from J, the junction contained 5 bases not matched to a gene. The CDR3 DNA reads as TGTGCCAGTCAGACTAGCGGGAGGGCCGACGAGCAGTACTTC. Residues: CASQTSGRADEQYF.

This chain connects TRBV4-1 to TRBJ2-1; TRBD1 matches 8 bases. V dropped 8 bases and J dropped 3; count of bases not matched to a gene: 6. Germline CDR1 MGHRA, CDR2 YSYEKL. CDR3 length equals 14 residues. CDR3 nucleotides: TGCGCCAGCGAGGGACAGGTTGTCTACAATGAGCAGTTCTTC. Amino acid sequence: CASEGQVVYNEQFF.

The chain carries TRBV2 and TRBJ2-3, with TRBD2 identical over 9 bases. CDR3 length: 15 residues. V shed 2 bases and J 3 bases; nucleotides not matched to a gene: 3. Germline values: CDR1 SNHLY, CDR2 FYNNEI. CDR3 nucleotides: TGTGCCAGCAGTGAACGCGGGAGGGCAACAGATACGCAGTATTTT. Translating it yields CASSERGRATDTQYF.

The J gene is TRBJ2-2, the V gene TRBV7-9, with 9 bases that match TRBD1. In germline, CDR1 is SEHNR, CDR2 FQNEAQ (reference sequence). With V trimmed by 11 bases and J by 5 bases, 9 bases remained unmatched. The CDR3 covers 14 residues. Written as DNA, the CDR3 is TGTGCCGGAAGACGGACAGGGGAAACCGGGGAGCTGTTTTTT. As protein: CAGRRTGETGELFF.

V and J are TRBV13 and TRBJ2-7; 8 nucleotides match TRBD2. Losses at the gene ends were 0 bases for V and 12 bases for J; bases not matched to a gene: 7. CDR1 is PRHDT and CDR2 is FYEKMQ in the germline V gene (reference sequence). This CDR3 is 13 amino acids long. The CDR3 nucleotides are TGTGCCAGCAGCTTAGGCCGGGGGGGTTATCGGTACTTC. As protein: CASSLGRGGYRYF.

The genes are TRBV11-3 and TRBJ2-3; 9 bases agree with TRBD2. V gave up 3 bases and J gave up 0 bases; unmatched junction bases: 7. From germline, CDR1 is SGHNT and CDR2 YENEEA. This CDR3 spans 17 amino acids. The CDR3 DNA sequence: TGTGCCAGCAGCTTGCAGACTAGCGGACTAAGCACAGATACGCAGTATTTT. This gives the protein CASSLQTSGLSTDTQYF.

CDR3 bases: TGTGCCAGCAGCCAGCTGGCGGGAGCTTTACAAGAGACCCAGTACTTC. Translation gives CASSQLAGALQETQYF. V gene TRBV3-1 (or the pseudogene TRBV3-2) combines with J gene TRBJ2-5; 7 bases agree with TRBD2. The CDR3 is 16 amino acids. V lost 3 bases and J lost 2; bases outside the gene matches: 9. Germline assignment: CDR1 LGHDT and CDR2 YNNKEL (reference sequence).

V is TRBV2 and J is TRBJ2-7; tentative D call: TRBD2 (5 bases). CDR3 length equals 14 residues. The germline V and J ends were trimmed by 5 bases and 0 bases, with 11 bases remaining between them. CDR1 and CDR2 (germline): SNHLY, FYNNEI. The CDR3 DNA follows: TGTGCCAGCAGTCTCGGCGGGTCCTCCTACGAGCAGTACTTC. Protein sequence: CASSLGGSSYEQYF.

The chain has TRBV2 and TRBJ1-1, with a tentative D call TRBD1 (6 bases). The CDR3 is 15 amino acids. Trimming cost V 3 bases and J 3 bases, with 14 bases left between them. Germline values: CDR1 SNHLY, CDR2 FYNNEI. The CDR3: CASSEGGQTYTEAFF. CDR3 bases: TGTGCCAGCAGTGAGGGGGGGCAGACTTACACTGAAGCTTTCTTT.

The V call is TRBV19, the J call TRBJ2-7; TRBD2 aligns across 15 bases. The V and J ends lost 5 bases and 5 bases, in that order; junction bases with no gene match: 13. CDR1 is LNHDA and CDR2 is SQIVND in the germline V gene (reference sequence). This CDR3 has 18 residues. CDR3 nucleotide sequence: TGTGCCAGTAGTCCCCGGACTAGCGGGAGGGCCTTGGGAAACGAGCAGTACTTC. Its protein product is CASSPRTSGRALGNEQYF.

The rearrangement uses TRBV14 and TRBJ1-2; TRBD1 might be the D (6 bases). CDR3 length: 13 residues. CDR1 and CDR2 from the germline V gene are SGHDN and FVKESK. Trimming stripped 4 bases from V and 3 bases from J, with 9 bases between. The CDR3 nucleotides read TGTGCCAGCAGCCCAGGGGATCACTATGGCTACACCTTC. As protein: CASSPGDHYGYTF.